Described below is a single TCR beta chain sequence and its context. The protocol was immunoSEQ multiplex PCR, while the TCRdb copy is restricted to in-frame clones and leaves out a portion. The sample comprises 200,000 to 250,000 clones, roughly 79% of which are singletons, and roughly 11% rests with the top ten. The sample originates from a study of cytotoxic CD8 clonotypes in ibrutinib-treated CLL. Overall study context: Over 10 relapsed/refractory, over 14 treatment-naive; around 18 IGHV unmutated.

CDR1 and CDR2 (germline): MNHEY, SVGAGI. Trimming took 5 bases from V and 9 from J; bases not matched to a gene: 6. There are 14 residues in the CDR3. The source was PBMCs, collected after 12 months of ibrutinib treatment. The TCR sequence derives from a human donor with chronic lymphocytic leukemia. The chain combines TRBV6-5 with TRBJ1-3, with TRBD1 matching over 11 bases. CDR3 protein: CASSTGTGGVTIYF. The CDR3 coding sequence is TGTGCCAGCAGTACTGGGACAGGGGGAGTCACCATATATTTT.